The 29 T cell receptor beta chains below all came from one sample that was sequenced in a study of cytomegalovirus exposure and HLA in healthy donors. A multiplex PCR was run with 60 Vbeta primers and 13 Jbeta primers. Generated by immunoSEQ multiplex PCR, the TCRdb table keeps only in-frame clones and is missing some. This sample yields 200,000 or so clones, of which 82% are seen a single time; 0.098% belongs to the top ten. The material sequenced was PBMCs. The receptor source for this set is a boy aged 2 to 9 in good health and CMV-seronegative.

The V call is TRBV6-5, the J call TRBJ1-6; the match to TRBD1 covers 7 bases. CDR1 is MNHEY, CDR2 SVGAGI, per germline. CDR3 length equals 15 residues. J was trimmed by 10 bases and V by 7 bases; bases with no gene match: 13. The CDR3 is CASTLGAGGNSPLHF. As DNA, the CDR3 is TGTGCCAGCACCCTCGGGGCAGGGGGAAACTCACCCCTCCACTTT.

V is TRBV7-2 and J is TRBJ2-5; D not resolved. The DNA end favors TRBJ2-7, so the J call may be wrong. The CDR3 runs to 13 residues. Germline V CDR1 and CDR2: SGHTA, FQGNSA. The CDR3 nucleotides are TGTGCCAGCAGCTTAGGGGCAGGTGACGAGCAGTACTTC. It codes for CASSLGAGDEQYF.

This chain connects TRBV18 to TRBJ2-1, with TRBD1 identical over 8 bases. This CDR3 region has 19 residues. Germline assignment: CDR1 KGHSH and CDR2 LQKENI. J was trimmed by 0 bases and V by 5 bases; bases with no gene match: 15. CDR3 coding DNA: TGTGCCAGCTCAACAATCTTCCCATGGACAGGGAGCTCCTACAATGAGCAGTTCTTC. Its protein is CASSTIFPWTGSSYNEQFF.

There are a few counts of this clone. The CDR3 region has the DNA TGTGCCAGCAGCGTAGGTGGGGAGACTGAAGCTTTCTTT. Translating gives CASSVGGETEAFF. This chain joins TRBV9 and TRBJ1-1; D unresolved. This CDR3 is 13 amino acids long. Trimming left V 0 bases short and J 5 bases short, with 8 bases between. Germline V gene lookup returns CDR1 SGDLS and CDR2 YYNGEE.

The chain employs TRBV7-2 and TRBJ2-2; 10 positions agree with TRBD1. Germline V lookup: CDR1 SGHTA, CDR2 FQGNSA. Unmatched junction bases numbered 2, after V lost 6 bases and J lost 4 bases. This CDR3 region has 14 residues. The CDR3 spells CASRGDRGTGELFF. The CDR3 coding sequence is TGTGCCAGCAGGGGGGACAGGGGCACCGGGGAGCTGTTTTTT.

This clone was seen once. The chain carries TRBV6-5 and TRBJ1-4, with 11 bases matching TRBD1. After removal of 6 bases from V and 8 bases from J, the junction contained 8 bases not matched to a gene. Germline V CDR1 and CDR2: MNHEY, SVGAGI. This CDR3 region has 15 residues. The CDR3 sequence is CASRSGQGAREKLFF. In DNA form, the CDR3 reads TGTGCCAGCAGGTCCGGACAGGGGGCTAGGGAAAAACTGTTTTTT.

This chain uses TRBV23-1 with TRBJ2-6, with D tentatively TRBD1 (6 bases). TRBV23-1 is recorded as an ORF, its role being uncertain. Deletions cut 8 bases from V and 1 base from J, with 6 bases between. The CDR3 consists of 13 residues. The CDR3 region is CASGTSGANVLTF. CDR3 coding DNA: TGCGCCAGCGGGACATCTGGGGCCAACGTCCTGACTTTC.

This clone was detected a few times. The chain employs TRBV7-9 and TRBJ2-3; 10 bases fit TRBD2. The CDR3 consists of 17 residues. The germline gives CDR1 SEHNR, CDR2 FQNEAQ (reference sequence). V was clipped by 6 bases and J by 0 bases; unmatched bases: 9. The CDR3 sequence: CASRYPSSGGSTDTQYF. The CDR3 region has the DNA TGTGCCAGCAGATATCCCTCTAGCGGGGGAAGCACAGATACGCAGTATTTT.

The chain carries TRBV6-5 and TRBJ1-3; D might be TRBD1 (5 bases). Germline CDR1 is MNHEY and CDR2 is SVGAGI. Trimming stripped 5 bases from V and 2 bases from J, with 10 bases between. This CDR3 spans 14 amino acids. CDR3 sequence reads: CASSVGHPGNTIYF. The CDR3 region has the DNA TGTGCCAGCAGTGTGGGGCACCCTGGAAACACCATATATTTT.

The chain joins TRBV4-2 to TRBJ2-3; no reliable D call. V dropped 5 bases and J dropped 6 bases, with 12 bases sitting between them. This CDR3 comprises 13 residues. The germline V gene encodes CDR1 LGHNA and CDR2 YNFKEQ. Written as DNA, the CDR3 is TGTGCCAGCAGCGGCCTAGGAAGGGATACGCAGTATTTT. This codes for CASSGLGRDTQYF.

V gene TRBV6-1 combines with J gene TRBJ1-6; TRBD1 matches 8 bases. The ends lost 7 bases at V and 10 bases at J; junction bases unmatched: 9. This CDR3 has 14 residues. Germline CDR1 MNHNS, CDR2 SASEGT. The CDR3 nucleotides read TGTGCCAGCACTACGACAGGGGAGGACTCACCCCTCCACTTT. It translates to CASTTTGEDSPLHF.

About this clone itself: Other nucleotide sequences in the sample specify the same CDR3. In nucleotides, the CDR3 is TGTGCCAGCAGCTTATTTCGTGAAGCTTTCTTT. It encodes CASSLFREAFF. V is TRBV5-6 and J is TRBJ1-1, with D unclear. V was trimmed by 2 bases and J by 7 bases, leaving 6 bases between them. Per the germline V gene, CDR1 is SGHDT and CDR2 is YYEEEE. The CDR3 length is 11 residues. The full variable domain, with the rest looked up from reference TRBV5-6 and TRBJ1-1, is DAGVTQSPTHLIKTRGQQVTLRCSPKSGHDTVSWYQQALGQGPQFIFQYYEEEERQRGNFPDRFSGHQFPNYSSELNVNALLLGDSALYLCASSLFREAFFGQGTRLTVV.

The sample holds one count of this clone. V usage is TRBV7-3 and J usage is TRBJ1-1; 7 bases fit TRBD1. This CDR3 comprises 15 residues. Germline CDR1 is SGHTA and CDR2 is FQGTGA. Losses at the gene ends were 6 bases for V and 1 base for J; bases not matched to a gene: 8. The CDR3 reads CASRSTGTANTEAFF. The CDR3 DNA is TGTGCCAGCAGATCAACCGGGACAGCGAACACTGAAGCTTTCTTT.

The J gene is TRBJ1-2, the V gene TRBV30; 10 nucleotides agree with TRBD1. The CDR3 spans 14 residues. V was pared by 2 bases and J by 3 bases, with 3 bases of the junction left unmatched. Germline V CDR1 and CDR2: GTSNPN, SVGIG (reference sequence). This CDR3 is CAWSLDRGHYGYTF. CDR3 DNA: TGTGCCTGGAGTCTTGACAGGGGGCACTATGGCTACACCTTC.

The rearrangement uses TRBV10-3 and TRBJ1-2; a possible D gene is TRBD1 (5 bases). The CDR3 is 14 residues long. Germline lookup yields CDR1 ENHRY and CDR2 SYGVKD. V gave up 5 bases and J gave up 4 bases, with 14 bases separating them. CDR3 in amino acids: CAISSGREIYGYTF. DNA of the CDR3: TGTGCCATCAGTAGTGGCAGGGAAATCTATGGCTACACCTTC.

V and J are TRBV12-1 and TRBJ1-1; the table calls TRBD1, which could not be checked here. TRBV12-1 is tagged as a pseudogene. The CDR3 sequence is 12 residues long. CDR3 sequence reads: CASSHPQGEAFF. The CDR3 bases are TGTGCCAGCAGCCATCCCCAGGGAGAAGCTTTCTTT.

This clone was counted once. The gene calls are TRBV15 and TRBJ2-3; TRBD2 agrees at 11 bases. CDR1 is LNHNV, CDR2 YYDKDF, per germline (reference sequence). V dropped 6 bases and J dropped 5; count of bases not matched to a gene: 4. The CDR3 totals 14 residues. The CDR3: CATSPGTSGDTQYF. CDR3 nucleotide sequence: TGTGCCACCAGTCCCGGGACTAGCGGAGATACGCAGTATTTT.

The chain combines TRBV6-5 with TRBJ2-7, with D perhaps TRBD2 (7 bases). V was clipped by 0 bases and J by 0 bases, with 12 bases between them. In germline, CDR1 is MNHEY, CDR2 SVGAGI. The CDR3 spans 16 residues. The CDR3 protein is CASSYSGGGFSYEQYF. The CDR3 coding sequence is TGTGCCAGCAGTTACTCGGGCGGGGGCTTCTCCTACGAGCAGTACTTC.

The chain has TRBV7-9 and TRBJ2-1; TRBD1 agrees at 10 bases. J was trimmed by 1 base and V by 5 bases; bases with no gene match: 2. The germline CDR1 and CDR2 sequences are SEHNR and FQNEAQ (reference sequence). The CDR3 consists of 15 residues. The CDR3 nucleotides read TGTGCCAGCAGCCGGACAGGGGGATCCTACAATGAGCAGTTCTTC. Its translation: CASSRTGGSYNEQFF.

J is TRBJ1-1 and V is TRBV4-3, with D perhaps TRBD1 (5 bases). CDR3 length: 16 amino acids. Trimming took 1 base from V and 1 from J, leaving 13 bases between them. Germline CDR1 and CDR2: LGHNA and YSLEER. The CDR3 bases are TGCGCCAGCAGCCAAGTGGCCGACAGTAGGAACACTGAAGCTTTCTTT. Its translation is CASSQVADSRNTEAFF.

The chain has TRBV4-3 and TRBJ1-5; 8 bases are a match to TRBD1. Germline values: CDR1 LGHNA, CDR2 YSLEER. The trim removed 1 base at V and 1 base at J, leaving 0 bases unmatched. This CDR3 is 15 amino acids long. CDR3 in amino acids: CASSQGQGSNQPQHF. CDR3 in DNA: TGCGCCAGCAGCCAAGGACAGGGGAGCAATCAGCCCCAGCATTTT.

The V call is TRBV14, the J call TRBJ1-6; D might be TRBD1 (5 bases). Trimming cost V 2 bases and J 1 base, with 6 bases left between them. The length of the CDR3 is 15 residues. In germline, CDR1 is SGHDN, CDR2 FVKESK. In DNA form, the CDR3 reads TGTGCCAGCAGCCAAAAGGGGTCCTATAATTCACCCCTCCACTTT. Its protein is CASSQKGSYNSPLHF.

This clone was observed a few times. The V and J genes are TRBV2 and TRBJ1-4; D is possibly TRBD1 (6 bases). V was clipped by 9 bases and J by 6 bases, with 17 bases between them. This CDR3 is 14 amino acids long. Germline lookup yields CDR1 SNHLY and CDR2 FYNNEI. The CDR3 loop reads CASQKDSWDEKLFF. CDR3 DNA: TGTGCCAGTCAGAAGGACAGTTGGGATGAAAAACTGTTTTTT.

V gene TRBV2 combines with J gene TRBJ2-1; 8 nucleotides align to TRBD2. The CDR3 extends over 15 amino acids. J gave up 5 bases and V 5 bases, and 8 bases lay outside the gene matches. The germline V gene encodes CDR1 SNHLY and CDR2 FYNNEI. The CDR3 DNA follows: TGTGCCAGCAGTCCCGGGGGGGGCTCTAACAATGAGCAGTTCTTC. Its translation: CASSPGGGSNNEQFF. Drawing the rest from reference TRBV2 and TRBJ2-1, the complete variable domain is EPEVTQTPSHQVTQMGQEVILRCVPISNHLYFYWYRQILGQKVEFLVSFYNNEISEKSEIFDDQFSVERPDGSNFTLKIRSTKLEDSAMYFCASSPGGGSNNEQFFGPGTRLTVL.

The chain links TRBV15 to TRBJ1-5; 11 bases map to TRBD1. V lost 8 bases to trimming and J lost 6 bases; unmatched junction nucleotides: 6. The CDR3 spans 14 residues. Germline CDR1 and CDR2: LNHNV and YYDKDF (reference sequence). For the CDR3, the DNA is TGTGCCACCGCGGGACAGGGGGTACCTCAGCCCCAGCATTTT. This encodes CATAGQGVPQPQHF.

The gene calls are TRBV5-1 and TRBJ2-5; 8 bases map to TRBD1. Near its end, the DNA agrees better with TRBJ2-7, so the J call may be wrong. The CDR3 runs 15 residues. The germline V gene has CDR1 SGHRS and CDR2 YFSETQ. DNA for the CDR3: TGCGCCAGCAGCTTTTCAGGGGGCTTGCCCTACGAGCAGTACTTC. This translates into CASSFSGGLPYEQYF.

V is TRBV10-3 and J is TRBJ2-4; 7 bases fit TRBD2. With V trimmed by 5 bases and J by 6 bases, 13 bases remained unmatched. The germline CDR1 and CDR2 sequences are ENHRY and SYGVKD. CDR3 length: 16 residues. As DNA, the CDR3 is TGTGCCATCAGTTCCCTACCACCGGGACTATTAAACATTCAGTACTTC. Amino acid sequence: CAISSLPPGLLNIQYF.

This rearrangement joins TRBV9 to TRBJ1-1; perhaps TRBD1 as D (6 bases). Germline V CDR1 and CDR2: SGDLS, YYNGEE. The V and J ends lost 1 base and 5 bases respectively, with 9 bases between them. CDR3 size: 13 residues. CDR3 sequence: CASSVQGQTEAFF. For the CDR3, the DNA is TGTGCCAGCAGCGTACAGGGGCAGACTGAAGCTTTCTTT.

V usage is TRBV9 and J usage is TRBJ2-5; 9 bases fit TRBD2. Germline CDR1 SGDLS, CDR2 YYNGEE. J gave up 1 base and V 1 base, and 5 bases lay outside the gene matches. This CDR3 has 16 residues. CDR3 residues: CASSVQPSGAQETQYF. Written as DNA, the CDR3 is TGTGCCAGCAGCGTACAGCCTAGCGGGGCCCAAGAGACCCAGTACTTC.